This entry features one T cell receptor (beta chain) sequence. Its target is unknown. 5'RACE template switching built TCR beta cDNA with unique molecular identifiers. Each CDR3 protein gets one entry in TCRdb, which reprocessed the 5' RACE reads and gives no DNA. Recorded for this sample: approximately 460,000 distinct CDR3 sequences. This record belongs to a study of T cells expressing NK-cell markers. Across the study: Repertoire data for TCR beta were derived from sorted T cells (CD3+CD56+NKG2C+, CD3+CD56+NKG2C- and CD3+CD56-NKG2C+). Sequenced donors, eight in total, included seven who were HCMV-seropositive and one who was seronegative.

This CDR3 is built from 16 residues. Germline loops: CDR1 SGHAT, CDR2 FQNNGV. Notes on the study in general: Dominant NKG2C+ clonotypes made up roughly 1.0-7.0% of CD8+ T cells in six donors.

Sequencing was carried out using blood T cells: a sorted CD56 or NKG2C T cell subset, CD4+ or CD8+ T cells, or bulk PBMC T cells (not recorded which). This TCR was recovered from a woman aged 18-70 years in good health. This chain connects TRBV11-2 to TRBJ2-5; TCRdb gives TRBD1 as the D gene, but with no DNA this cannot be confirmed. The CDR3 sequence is CASSPRPAGAQGTQYF.